The table lists the clone carrying this T cell receptor beta chain with a few counts. Its antigen is unidentified. CDR1 SGHTA and CDR2 FQGNSA come from the germline V gene. The CDR3 runs 15 residues. V lost 6 bases, J lost 6 bases, and 11 bases stayed unmatched. Oncomine TCR Beta short-read sequencing was applied to DNA from cultured CD4+ T cells. TCRdb reanalysed the PCR reads using MiXCR and keeps one entry per CDR3 protein. The repertoire holds 20,000 or so distinct CDR3 sequences, about 21% seen once, with 7.8% in the top ten. The treatment was: approximately nine-day PBMC culture with coronavirus spike peptide pools or control peptides (ViraFEST assay). These data are taken from a study of vaccination and CD4 T cells after COVID-19. Study-wide context: Overlapping SARS-CoV-2, HCoV-NL63, HCoV-OC43 and HCoV-229E spike peptides were used to stimulate cells.

The receptor was derived from a human donor with COVID-19. Sequencing was carried out using cultured CD4+ T cells from blood. This chain joins TRBV7-2 and TRBJ1-2, with TRBD1 matching over 9 bases. The CDR3 loop is CASRSTGGPRDGYTF. The CDR3 nucleotides read TGTGCCAGCAGATCGACAGGGGGGCCGAGAGATGGCTACACCTTC.